This T cell receptor (beta chain) comes out of a study of CD8 T cells in Susac syndrome. The CDR3 is 12 amino acids. Trimming left V 4 bases short and J 7 bases short, with 13 bases between. In germline, CDR1 is DFQATT, CDR2 SNEGSKA (reference sequence). Reverse transcription used roughly 0.45 to 1 ug RNA and random hexamers. Multiplex immunoSEQ PCR targeted 54 Vbeta and 13 Jbeta TCR beta segments. A single record per CDR3 protein comes from TCRdb applying MiXCR to the immunoSEQ multiplex PCR reads. The sample lists approximately 130,000 distinct CDR3 sequences; about 93% were seen once. Sequencing targeted TCR beta in T cells from blood (CD8+ and CD4+). The multiple sclerosis controls were treatment-naive patients with relapsing-remitting disease that was stable or active. Negative isolation was applied to CD8+ and CD4+ T cells, and FACS enrichment was applied to TEMRA cells.

This TCR was sampled from a human donor with multiple sclerosis. The V gene is TRBV20-1, the J gene TRBJ1-1; possible D gene TRBD1, 5 bases. Sequencing was performed on CD8+ T cells from PBMCs. The CDR3 spells CSATPGNYEAFF. The CDR3 DNA is TGCAGTGCTACTCCAGGGAATTATGAAGCTTTCTTT.